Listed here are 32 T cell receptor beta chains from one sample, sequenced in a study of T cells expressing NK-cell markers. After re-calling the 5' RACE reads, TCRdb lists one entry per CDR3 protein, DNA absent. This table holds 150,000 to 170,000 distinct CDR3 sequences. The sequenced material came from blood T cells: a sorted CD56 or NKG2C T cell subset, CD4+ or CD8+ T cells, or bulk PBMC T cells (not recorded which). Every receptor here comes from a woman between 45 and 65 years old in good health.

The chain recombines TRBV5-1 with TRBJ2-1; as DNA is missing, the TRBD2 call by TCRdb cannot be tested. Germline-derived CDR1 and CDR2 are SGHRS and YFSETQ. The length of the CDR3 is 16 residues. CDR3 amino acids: CASSPSGLAGPREQFF.

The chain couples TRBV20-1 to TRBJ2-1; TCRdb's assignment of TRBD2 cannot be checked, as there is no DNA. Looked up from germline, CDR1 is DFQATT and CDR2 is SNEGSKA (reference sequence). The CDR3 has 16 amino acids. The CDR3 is CSARDISGSWGNEQFF.

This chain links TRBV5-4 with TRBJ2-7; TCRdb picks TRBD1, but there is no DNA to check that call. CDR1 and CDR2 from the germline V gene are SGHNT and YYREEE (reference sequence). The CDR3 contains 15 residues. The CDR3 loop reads CASSLWGTNSYEQYF.

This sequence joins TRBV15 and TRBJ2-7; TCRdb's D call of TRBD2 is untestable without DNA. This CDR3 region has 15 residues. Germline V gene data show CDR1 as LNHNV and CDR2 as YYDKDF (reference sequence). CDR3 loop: CATSEGTSGSYEQYF.

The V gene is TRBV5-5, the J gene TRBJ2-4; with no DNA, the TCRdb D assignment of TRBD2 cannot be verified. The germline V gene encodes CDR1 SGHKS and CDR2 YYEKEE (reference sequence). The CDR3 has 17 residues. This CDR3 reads CASSWGGGGLAKNIQYF.

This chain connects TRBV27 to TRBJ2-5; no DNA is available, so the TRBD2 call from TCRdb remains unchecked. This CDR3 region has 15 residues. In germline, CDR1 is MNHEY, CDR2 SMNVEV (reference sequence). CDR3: CASSLLAGQKETQYF.

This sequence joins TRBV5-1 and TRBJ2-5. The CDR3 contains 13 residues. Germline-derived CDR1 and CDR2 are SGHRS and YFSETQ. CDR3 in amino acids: CASSFSVQETQYF.

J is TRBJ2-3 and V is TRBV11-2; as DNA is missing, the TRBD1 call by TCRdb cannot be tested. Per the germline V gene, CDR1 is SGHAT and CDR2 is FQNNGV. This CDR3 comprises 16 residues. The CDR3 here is CASSLAGGQWADTQYF.

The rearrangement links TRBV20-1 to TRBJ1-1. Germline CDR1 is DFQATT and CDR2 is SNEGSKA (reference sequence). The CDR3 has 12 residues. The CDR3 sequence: CSVRNLDTEAFF.

The CDR3 region is CASSYSDQGAPYGYTF. The chain recombines TRBV6-2 or TRBV6-3 with TRBJ1-2; the TRBD1 assignment by TCRdb is unverifiable without DNA. There are 16 residues in the CDR3. Per germline, CDR1 MNHEY and CDR2 SVGEGT.

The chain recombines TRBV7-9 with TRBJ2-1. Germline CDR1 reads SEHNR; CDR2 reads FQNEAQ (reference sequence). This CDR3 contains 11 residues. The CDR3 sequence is CASTTHNEQFF.

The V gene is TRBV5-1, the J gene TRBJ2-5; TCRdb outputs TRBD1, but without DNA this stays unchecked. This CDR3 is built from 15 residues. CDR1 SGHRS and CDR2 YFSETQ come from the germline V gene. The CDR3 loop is CASSLLGTGGETQYF.

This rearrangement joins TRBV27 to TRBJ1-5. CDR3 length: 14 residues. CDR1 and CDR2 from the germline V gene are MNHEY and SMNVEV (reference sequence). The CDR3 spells CASSPYTGPRAQHF.

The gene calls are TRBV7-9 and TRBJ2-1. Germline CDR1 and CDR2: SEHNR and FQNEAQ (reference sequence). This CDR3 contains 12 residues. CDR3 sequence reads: CASSPPEDEQFF.

The CDR3 loop is CASTPGLAGGPETQYF. The genes are TRBV19 and TRBJ2-5; the TCRdb call, TRBD2, lacks DNA for checking. The CDR3 sequence is 16 residues long. Germline loops: CDR1 LNHDA, CDR2 SQIVND (reference sequence).

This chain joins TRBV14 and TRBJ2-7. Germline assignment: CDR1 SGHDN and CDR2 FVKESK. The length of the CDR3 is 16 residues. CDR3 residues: CASSYGGPLSYYEQYF. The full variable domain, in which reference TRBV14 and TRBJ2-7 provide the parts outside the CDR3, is EAGVTQFPSHSVIEKGQTVTLRCDPISGHDNLYWYRRVMGKEIKFLLHFVKESKQDESGMPNNRFLAERTGGTYSTLKVQPAELEDSGVYFCASSYGGPLSYYEQYFGPGTRLTVT.

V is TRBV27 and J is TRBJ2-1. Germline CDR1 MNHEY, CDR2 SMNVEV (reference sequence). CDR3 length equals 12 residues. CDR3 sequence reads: CASSLSVGEQFF.

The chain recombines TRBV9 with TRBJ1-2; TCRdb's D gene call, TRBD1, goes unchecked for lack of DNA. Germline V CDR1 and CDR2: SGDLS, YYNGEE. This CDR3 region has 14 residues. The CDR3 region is CASSAGTGVYGYTF. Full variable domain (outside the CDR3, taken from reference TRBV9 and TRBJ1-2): DSGVTQTPKHLITATGQRVTLRCSPRSGDLSVYWYQQSLDQGLQFLIQYYNGEERAKGNILERFSAQQFPDLHSELNLSSLELGDSALYFCASSAGTGVYGYTFGSGTRLTVV.

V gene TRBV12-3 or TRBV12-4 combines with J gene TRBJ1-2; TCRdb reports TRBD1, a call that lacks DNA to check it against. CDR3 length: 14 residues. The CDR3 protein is CASRPTGDPHGYTF.

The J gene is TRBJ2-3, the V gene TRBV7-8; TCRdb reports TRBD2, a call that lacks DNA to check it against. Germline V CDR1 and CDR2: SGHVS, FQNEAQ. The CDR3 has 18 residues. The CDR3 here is CASSLAQPRDLFRDTQYF. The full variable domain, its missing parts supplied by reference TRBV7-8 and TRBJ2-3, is GAGVSQSPRYKVAKRGQDVALRCDPISGHVSLFWYQQALGQGPEFLTYFQNEAQLDKSGLPSDRFFAERPEGSVSTLKIQRTQQEDSAVYLCASSLAQPRDLFRDTQYFGPGTRLTVL.

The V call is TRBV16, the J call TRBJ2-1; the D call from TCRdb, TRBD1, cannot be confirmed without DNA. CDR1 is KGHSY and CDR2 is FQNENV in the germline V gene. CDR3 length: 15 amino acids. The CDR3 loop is CASSQFSTGDNEQFF.

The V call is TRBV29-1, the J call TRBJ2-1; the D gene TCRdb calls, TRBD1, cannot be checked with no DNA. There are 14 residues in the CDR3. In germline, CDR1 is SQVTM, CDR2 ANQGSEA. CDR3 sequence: CSVGGSPRLNEQFF.

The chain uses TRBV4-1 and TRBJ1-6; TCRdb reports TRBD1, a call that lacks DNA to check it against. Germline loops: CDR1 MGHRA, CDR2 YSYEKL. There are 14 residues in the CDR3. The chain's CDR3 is CASSQATGTSPLHF.

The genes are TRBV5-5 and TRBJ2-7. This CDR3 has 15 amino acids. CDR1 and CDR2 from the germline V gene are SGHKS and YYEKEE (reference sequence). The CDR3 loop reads CASSLEAGPPYEQYF.

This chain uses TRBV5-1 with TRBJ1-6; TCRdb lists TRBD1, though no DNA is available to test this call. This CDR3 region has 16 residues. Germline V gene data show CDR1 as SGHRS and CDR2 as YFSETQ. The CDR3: CASSQTGPFYNSPLHF.

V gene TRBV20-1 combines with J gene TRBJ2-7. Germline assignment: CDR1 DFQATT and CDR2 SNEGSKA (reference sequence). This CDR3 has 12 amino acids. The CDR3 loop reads CSARDLDYEQYF.

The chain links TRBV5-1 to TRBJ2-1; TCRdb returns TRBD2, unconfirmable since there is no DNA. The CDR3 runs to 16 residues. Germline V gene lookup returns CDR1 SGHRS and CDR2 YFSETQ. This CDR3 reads CASSLSNLRGPNEQFF.

CDR3 in amino acids: CAIDAGTDTQYF. The V gene is TRBV6-7, the J gene TRBJ2-3. TRBV6-7 carries the ORF label, with uncertain function. This CDR3 is 12 amino acids long.

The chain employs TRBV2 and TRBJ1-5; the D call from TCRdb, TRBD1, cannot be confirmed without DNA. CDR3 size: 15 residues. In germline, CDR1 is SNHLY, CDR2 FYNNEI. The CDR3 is CASSDPYDRRRPQHF.

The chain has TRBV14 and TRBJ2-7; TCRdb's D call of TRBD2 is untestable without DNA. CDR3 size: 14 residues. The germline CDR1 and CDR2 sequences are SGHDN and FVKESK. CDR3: CASSRRGLGDEQYF.

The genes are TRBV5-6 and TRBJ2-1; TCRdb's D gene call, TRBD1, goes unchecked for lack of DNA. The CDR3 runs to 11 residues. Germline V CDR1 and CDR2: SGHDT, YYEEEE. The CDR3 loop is CASTSGHVQFF. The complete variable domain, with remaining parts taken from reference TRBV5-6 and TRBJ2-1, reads DAGVTQSPTHLIKTRGQQVTLRCSPKSGHDTVSWYQQALGQGPQFIFQYYEEEERQRGNFPDRFSGHQFPNYSSELNVNALLLGDSALYLCASTSGHVQFFGPGTRLTVL.

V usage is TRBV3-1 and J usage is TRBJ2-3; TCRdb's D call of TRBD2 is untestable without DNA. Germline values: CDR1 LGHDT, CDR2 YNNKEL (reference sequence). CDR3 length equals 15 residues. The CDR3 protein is CASSQAWRERDTQYF.